The 8 T cell receptor beta chains reported below all come from one sample, sequenced in a study of blood T cell repertoires in COVID-19. This table comes from immunoSEQ multiplex PCR, and its TCRdb copy is limited to in-frame clones, with some not included. The repertoire holds under 90,000 clones, with approximately 90% as singletons. What was sequenced was peripheral blood. The receptor set was obtained from a man aged 55 to 69 with acute or convalescent COVID-19.

This clone was observed a few times. V and J are TRBV15 and TRBJ2-4, with TRBD2 as a possible D gene (5 bases). Trimming cost V 0 bases and J 5 bases, with 14 bases left between them. The CDR3 length is 16 residues. CDR1 is LNHNV and CDR2 is YYDKDF in the germline V gene (reference sequence). Here the CDR3 reads CATSRDGSGIENIQYF. The CDR3 DNA sequence: TGTGCCACCAGCAGAGATGGGTCGGGGATCGAAAACATTCAGTACTTC.

This chain links TRBV7-3 with TRBJ2-2; TRBD1 aligns across 8 bases. Germline assignment: CDR1 SGHTA and CDR2 FQGTGA. The CDR3 extends over 18 amino acids. Losses at the gene ends were 1 base for V and 1 base for J; bases not matched to a gene: 8. The CDR3 spells CASSLKAAGGLNTGELFF. In DNA, the CDR3 is TGTGCCAGCAGCTTAAAAGCGGCAGGGGGCCTGAACACCGGGGAGCTGTTTTTT.

The chain combines TRBV9 with TRBJ2-3; D perhaps matches TRBD2 (6 bases). The germline V gene encodes CDR1 SGDLS and CDR2 YYNGEE. The CDR3 totals 17 residues. Trimming left V 0 bases short and J 3 bases short, with 17 bases between. In nucleotides, the CDR3 is TGTGCCAGCAGCGTAGGAAGGGCAGGGAGGAGTACAGATACGCAGTATTTT. It specifies CASSVGRAGRSTDTQYF.

The chain carries TRBV3-1 (or the pseudogene TRBV3-2) and TRBJ1-1, with a tentative D call TRBD1 (6 bases). Germline values: CDR1 LGHDT, CDR2 YNNKEL (reference sequence). The CDR3 spans 14 residues. V was clipped by 4 bases and J by 1 base, with 10 bases between them. The CDR3 DNA is TGTGCCAGCAGCCCGACAGGAGAGAACACTGAAGCTTTCTTT. Protein: CASSPTGENTEAFF.

V and J are TRBV5-6 and TRBJ2-5; 14 bases are shared with TRBD2. V was pared by 3 bases and J by 4 bases, with 8 bases of the junction left unmatched. Germline CDR1 is SGHDT and CDR2 is YYEEEE. CDR3 length: 17 amino acids. As DNA, the CDR3 is TGTGCCAGCAGCTCGACTAGCGGGGGGGCAGGAGGAGAGACCCAGTACTTC. Amino acids: CASSSTSGGAGGETQYF.

V usage is TRBV29-1 and J usage is TRBJ1-2, with D hard to call. The CDR3 is 12 residues long. CDR1 is SQVTM, CDR2 ANQGSEA, per germline. V was pared by 5 bases and J by 13 bases, with 20 bases between. CDR3 protein: CSVRSGNIVPTF. CDR3 sequence (DNA): TGCAGCGTTCGGAGTGGCAATATAGTTCCCACCTTC.

The DNA of the CDR3 is TGTGCCTGGAGTTCGAGCGGGAGGCAAGCTACGCAGTATTTT. As protein: CAWSSSGRQATQYF. The chain uses TRBV30 and TRBJ2-3, with 9 bases matching TRBD2. Trimming took 2 bases from V and 8 from J; bases not matched to a gene: 8. CDR1 is GTSNPN and CDR2 is SVGIG in the germline V gene (reference sequence). This CDR3 comprises 14 residues.

The rearrangement uses TRBV11-3 and TRBJ2-7, with 14 bases that match TRBD2. CDR1 is SGHNT, CDR2 YENEEA, per germline. V trimming: 1 base; J trimming: 6 bases; junction bases outside the gene matches: 2. The CDR3 extends over 15 amino acids. The CDR3 sequence: CASSLGGTSGGEQYF. The CDR3 DNA reads as TGTGCCAGCAGCTTAGGTGGGACTAGCGGGGGCGAGCAGTACTTC.